A selection of T cell receptor beta chains follows, all from one sample in a study of Siglec-9 on CD8 T cells in melanoma. Data came from immunoSEQ multiplex PCR; TCRdb stores just in-frame clones and leaves some out. Of approximately 35,000 clones listed, 65% to 85% are singletons. Source material: Siglec-9- CD8+ T cells sorted from blood. Receptor source: a human donor in good health. Both conserved end residues are part of each CDR3. The D gene is left open where the match is weak. Expanded clones get a size class; other rows say once, few or many, or leave the size out.

.,.,TRBJ1-2,TRBV13,CASSSQGNRFYGYTF,TGTGCCAGCAGCTCACAGGGTAACAGATTCTATGGCTACACCTTC
.,TRBD2,TRBJ2-1,TRBV4-1,CASSQGLAGAVEQFF,TGCGCCAGCAGCCAGGGACTAGCGGGAGCGGTTGAGCAGTTCTTC
.,TRBD1,TRBJ2-7,TRBV5-1,CASSPGQGAPASYEQYF,TGCGCCAGCAGCCCGGGACAGGGGGCGCCCGCCTCCTACGAGCAGTACTTC
few,.,TRBJ2-1,TRBV7-9,CASRTRVAEQFF,TGTGCCAGCAGAACGAGGGTGGCTGAGCAGTTCTTC
.,.,TRBJ2-7,TRBV4-2,CASSSEQGYEQYF,TGTGCCAGCAGTTCCGAACAGGGTTACGAGCAGTACTTC
.,TRBD2,TRBJ2-1,TRBV11-2,CASSTRTSGSPYNEQFF,TGTGCCAGCAGCACCCGGACTAGCGGGAGCCCCTACAATGAGCAGTTCTTC
few,.,TRBJ1-1,TRBV30,CAWNRGMNTEAFF,TGTGCCTGGAATCGGGGGATGAACACTGAAGCTTTCTTT
.,.,TRBJ1-4,TRBV7-8,CASSLVAGWANEKLFF,TGTGCCAGCAGCTTAGTGGCGGGTTGGGCTAATGAAAAACTGTTTTTT
.,.,TRBJ2-7,TRBV27,CASSLGDRTYEQYF,TGTGCCAGCAGTTTAGGGGACCGAACCTACGAGCAGTACTTC
.,TRBD2,TRBJ2-3,TRBV13,CASSKTSDRTDTQYF,TGTGCCAGCAGCAAGACTAGCGACCGCACAGATACGCAGTATTTT
.,TRBD2,TRBJ2-5,TRBV7-2,CASSLEGTIETQYF,TGTGCCAGCAGCTTAGAGGGGACTATAGAGACCCAGTACTTC
.,.,TRBJ2-3,TRBV7-7,CASSREGGGTDTQYF,TGTGCTAGCAGCCGCGAAGGAGGGGGCACAGATACGCAGTATTTT
.,.,TRBJ1-6,TRBV7-9,CASSYNRDSNSPLHF,TGTGCCAGCAGCTACAACAGGGATAGTAATTCACCCCTCCACTTT
.,.,TRBJ1-1,TRBV5-1,CASSLVPAPNTEAFF,TGCGCCAGCAGCTTGGTGCCAGCCCCGAACACTGAAGCTTTCTTT
.,TRBD1,TRBJ2-2,TRBV23-1,CASSQDLGQGATGELFF,TGCGCCAGCAGTCAGGATCTGGGACAGGGGGCCACCGGGGAGCTGTTTTTT
once,.,TRBJ1-5,TRBV7-6,CASSSGPDPNQPQHF,TGTGCCAGCAGCTCCGGGCCGGACCCCAATCAGCCCCAGCATTTT
.,TRBD1,TRBJ2-7,TRBV15,CATSENTGVSYEQYF,TGTGCCACCAGCGAAAACACAGGGGTCAGCTACGAGCAGTACTTC
.,.,TRBJ1-3,TRBV27,CASSLNRRGGNTIYF,TGTGCCAGCAGTTTAAACAGGAGAGGGGGAAACACCATATATTTT
.,.,TRBJ2-5,TRBV28,CASTPSGLALETQYF,TGTGCCAGCACCCCTTCCGGGCTAGCGCTTGAGACCCAGTACTTC
.,.,TRBJ1-3,TRBV5-1,CASSPWSSGNTIYF,TGCGCCAGCAGCCCTTGGAGCTCTGGAAACACCATATATTTT
once,.,TRBJ2-2,TRBV6-1,CASSEGLANTGELFF,TGTGCCAGCAGTGAAGGACTAGCGAACACCGGGGAGCTGTTTTTT
.,.,TRBJ1-1,TRBV7-9,CASSLGRGAYTEAFF,TGTGCCAGCAGCTTAGGAAGGGGGGCTTACACTGAAGCTTTCTTT
.,.,TRBJ2-7,TRBV6-1,CASSEGVLTYEQYF,TGTGCCAGCAGTGAAGGGGTACTAACCTACGAGCAGTACTTC
.,.,TRBJ1-5,TRBV10-2,CASSEFEEPQHF,TGCGCCAGCAGTGAATTCGAGGAACCCCAGCATTTT
.,.,TRBJ1-1,TRBV16,CASSQSSRTEAFF,TGTGCCAGCAGCCAATCTTCGAGGACTGAAGCTTTCTTT
.,TRBD2,TRBJ2-7,TRBV6-1,CASSEEGTSGTYEQYF,TGTGCCAGCAGTGAAGAAGGGACTAGCGGTACCTACGAGCAGTACTTC
.,TRBD2,TRBJ2-2,TRBV19,CASLPRTGGSGELFF,TGTGCCAGCCTCCCCAGGACGGGAGGTAGCGGGGAGCTGTTTTTT
.,TRBD2,TRBJ2-5,TRBV6-5,CASSTGGRETQYF,TGTGCCAGCAGCACGGGGGGGCGAGAGACCCAGTACTTC
.,.,TRBJ2-7,TRBV6-5,CASSLSDTTYEQYF,TGTGCCAGCAGTCTCTCCGACACGACCTACGAGCAGTACTTC
.,.,TRBJ1-2,TRBV19,CASSVNPGDNYGYTF,TGTGCCAGTAGTGTAAACCCGGGAGATAACTATGGCTACACCTTC
.,TRBD1,TRBJ2-7,TRBV13,CASSYQGVDYEQYF,TGTGCCAGCAGCTACCAGGGGGTCGACTACGAGCAGTACTTC
.,TRBD2,TRBJ2-1,TRBV28,CASRPPELAVYNEQFF,TGTGCCAGCAGACCCCCCGAACTAGCGGTATACAATGAGCAGTTCTTC
.,.,TRBJ1-1,TRBV29-1,CSPGGRVGDEAFF,TGCAGCCCCGGGGGCCGGGTTGGGGATGAAGCTTTCTTT
.,.,TRBJ1-2,TRBV30,CAWSGGLVYGYTF,TGTGCCTGGAGCGGAGGGTTAGTCTATGGCTACACCTTC
.,.,TRBJ2-2,TRBV6-1,CASRPGGDTGELFF,TGTGCCAGCAGGCCCGGCGGCGACACCGGGGAGCTGTTTTTT
.,TRBD1,TRBJ2-7,TRBV27,CASSLGAGTGPYEQYF,TGTGCCAGCAGTCTGGGGGCCGGGACAGGGCCCTACGAGCAGTACTTC
.,TRBD1,TRBJ2-7,TRBV27,CASSSDRGPYEQYF,TGTGCCAGCAGTTCAGACAGGGGCCCGTACGAGCAGTACTTC